A selection of T cell receptor beta chains follows, all from one sample in a study of blood T cell repertoires in COVID-19. Sequencing used immunoSEQ multiplex PCR; TCRdb keeps in-frame clones, though not all of them. The table has about 98,000 clones, roughly 80% seen once. The specimen sequenced was peripheral blood. The origin of the receptors is a woman at least 80 years old with acute or convalescent COVID-19. Both conserved end residues are part of each CDR3. D genes are given only for firm matches. A row's size may be missing; if present it is once, few, many or a size class.

V gene: TRBV5-1
D gene: TRBD1
J gene: TRBJ2-1
clone size: .
CDR3 DNA: TGCGCCAGCAGCTTCGGCAGGGGGCGTTACAATGAGCAGTTCTTC
CDR3 protein: CASSFGRGRYNEQFF

V gene: TRBV12-2
D gene: .
J gene: TRBJ2-2
clone size: .
CDR3 DNA: TGTGCAAGTCGCTCACTTTTAATGGGGCCTCCGCCCGGGGAGCTGTTTTTT
CDR3 protein: CASRSLLMGPPPGELFF

V gene: TRBV30
D gene: .
J gene: TRBJ2-7
clone size: .
CDR3 DNA: TGTGCCTGGAGTGCGAGATACGAGCAGTACTTC
CDR3 protein: CAWSARYEQYF

V gene: TRBV5-1
D gene: .
J gene: TRBJ2-3
clone size: .
CDR3 DNA: TGCGCCAGCAGCTTGTATTTAAATACAGATACGCAGTATTTT
CDR3 protein: CASSLYLNTDTQYF

V gene: TRBV6-5
D gene: .
J gene: TRBJ1-5
clone size: few
CDR3 DNA: TGTGCCAGTGGGGGGGGATATAGCAATCAGCCCCAGCATTTT
CDR3 protein: CASGGGYSNQPQHF

V gene: TRBV5-6
D gene: .
J gene: TRBJ1-1
clone size: .
CDR3 DNA: TGTGCCAGCAGCTTGGGCGGGAATCCTGAAGCTTTCTTT
CDR3 protein: CASSLGGNPEAFF

V gene: TRBV18
D gene: .
J gene: TRBJ1-2
clone size: .
CDR3 DNA: TGTGCCAGCAGAGCGGCAATTAACTATGGCTACACCTTC
CDR3 protein: CASRAAINYGYTF

V gene: TRBV6-2/TRBV6-3
D gene: TRBD2
J gene: TRBJ2-3
clone size: once
CDR3 DNA: TGTGCCAGCAGTTACAGGGCTAGCGGGCGCACAGATACGCAGTATTTT
CDR3 protein: CASSYRASGRTDTQYF

V gene: TRBV2
D gene: .
J gene: TRBJ1-5
clone size: .
CDR3 DNA: TGTGCCAGCAGTGAAGCCGGGAATAGCAATCAGCCCCAGCATTTT
CDR3 protein: CASSEAGNSNQPQHF

V gene: TRBV7-2
D gene: .
J gene: TRBJ2-5
clone size: .
CDR3 DNA: TGTGCCAGCAGCTCTGGGGCCAAAGAGACCCAGTACTTC
CDR3 protein: CASSSGAKETQYF

V gene: TRBV9
D gene: .
J gene: TRBJ2-5
clone size: .
CDR3 DNA: TGTGCCAGCAGCGTAGGCCGGGGGGCGCGAGAGACCCAGTACTTC
CDR3 protein: CASSVGRGARETQYF

V gene: TRBV24-1
D gene: TRBD1
J gene: TRBJ1-1
clone size: once
CDR3 DNA: TGTGCCACCAGTGATCCCCGGACAGGGGGCACTGAAGCTTTCTTT
CDR3 protein: CATSDPRTGGTEAFF

V gene: TRBV9
D gene: .
J gene: TRBJ2-1
clone size: .
CDR3 DNA: TGTGCCAGCAGCGTAGCAGACTCCTACAATGAGCAGTTCTTC
CDR3 protein: CASSVADSYNEQFF

V gene: TRBV6-5
D gene: .
J gene: TRBJ1-3
clone size: once
CDR3 DNA: TGTGCCAGCAGACCAGGGGTTGGAAACACCATATATTTT
CDR3 protein: CASRPGVGNTIYF

V gene: TRBV4-1
D gene: TRBD1
J gene: TRBJ1-4
clone size: .
CDR3 DNA: TGCGCCAGCAGCCAAGATCGAGAGACAGGGGGTAAGGGTGAAAAACTGTTTTTT
CDR3 protein: CASSQDRETGGKGEKLFF

V gene: TRBV4-3
D gene: .
J gene: TRBJ1-2
clone size: .
CDR3 DNA: TGCGCCAGCAGCCAAGACATACAGGGCCGGGATGGCTACACCTTC
CDR3 protein: CASSQDIQGRDGYTF

V gene: TRBV5-1
D gene: .
J gene: TRBJ1-1
clone size: .
CDR3 DNA: TGCGCCAGCAGTCGAGAACAGGGAACTGAAGCTTTCTTT
CDR3 protein: CASSREQGTEAFF

V gene: TRBV28
D gene: .
J gene: TRBJ2-3
clone size: .
CDR3 DNA: TGTGCCAGCAATTCCTTATCCGACTGGTCCACAGATACGCAGTATTTT
CDR3 protein: CASNSLSDWSTDTQYF

V gene: TRBV6-6
D gene: TRBD1
J gene: TRBJ2-3
clone size: .
CDR3 DNA: TGTGCCAGCACCACGGGACAGGGGGCGCTTAATACGCAGTATTTT
CDR3 protein: CASTTGQGALNTQYF

V gene: TRBV5-4
D gene: .
J gene: TRBJ1-4
clone size: .
CDR3 DNA: TGTGCCAGCAGCTCGGGACTCGGAAAAGCAACTAATGAAAAACTGTTTTTT
CDR3 protein: CASSSGLGKATNEKLFF

V gene: TRBV11-2
D gene: .
J gene: TRBJ1-3
clone size: .
CDR3 DNA: TGTGCCAGCAGCCCTTACTCTGGAAACACCATATATTTT
CDR3 protein: CASSPYSGNTIYF

V gene: TRBV9
D gene: TRBD1
J gene: TRBJ2-7
clone size: .
CDR3 DNA: TGTGCCAGCAGCGTTGGACAGGGGAGTTTCAACGAGCAGTACTTC
CDR3 protein: CASSVGQGSFNEQYF

V gene: TRBV7-6
D gene: .
J gene: TRBJ2-5
clone size: .
CDR3 DNA: TGTGCCAGCAGCTTAGGATCTAGTTTGGCGGAGACCCAGTACTTC
CDR3 protein: CASSLGSSLAETQYF

V gene: TRBV3-1/TRBV3-2
D gene: .
J gene: TRBJ1-5
clone size: .
CDR3 DNA: TGTGCCAGCAGCCAAGAACGCAGTAGCAATCAGCCCCAGCATTTT
CDR3 protein: CASSQERSSNQPQHF

V gene: TRBV6-5
D gene: TRBD2
J gene: TRBJ2-7
clone size: .
CDR3 DNA: TGTGCCAGCAGTTACTGGGCGGGGGGGCAGCAGTACTTC
CDR3 protein: CASSYWAGGQQYF

V gene: TRBV11-3
D gene: .
J gene: TRBJ2-1
clone size: few
CDR3 DNA: TGTGCCAGCAGCTTCTCACCCAACAGCCATGAGCAGTTCTTC
CDR3 protein: CASSFSPNSHEQFF